These 26 T cell receptor beta chains originate from one sample sequenced in a study of Ad26.COV2.S vaccination and SARS-CoV-2 variants. Stated treatment: over 15 received Ad26.COV2.S at low or high dose, single or two shots; roughly five received placebo; per-sample allocation not given. On day 63 after the first injection, vaccine and placebo recipients gave samples. Sequencing was performed with immunoSEQ multiplex PCR; in TCRdb, only in-frame clones are kept and a portion is missing. The table has about 280,000 clones, roughly 86% seen once. The starting material was peripheral blood, obtained in a trial of Ad26.COV2.S vaccine versus placebo. These receptors all stem from a person between 18 and 65 years old who received the Ad26.COV2.S COVID-19 vaccine or a placebo.

The chain has TRBV5-4 and TRBJ1-1, with unresolved D. V lost 0 bases and J 1 base, leaving 7 bases between the germline ends. This CDR3 region has 14 residues. Germline CDR1 reads SGHNT; CDR2 reads YYREEE (reference sequence). The CDR3 DNA is TGTGCCAGCAGCTTGGACCCTGCGAACACTGAAGCTTTCTTT. Residues: CASSLDPANTEAFF.

The chain combines TRBV16 with TRBJ1-1, with 7 positions matching TRBD1. The CDR3 totals 17 residues. Germline values: CDR1 KGHSY, CDR2 FQNENV. V gave up 0 bases and J gave up 5 bases; unmatched junction bases: 12. As DNA, the CDR3 is TGTGCCAGCAGCCAATCGACACCCAGACAGGGTGGTACTGAAGCTTTCTTT. It yields the protein CASSQSTPRQGGTEAFF. The whole variable domain, remainder taken from reference TRBV16 and TRBJ1-1, is GEEVAQTPKHLVRGEGQKAKLYCAPIKGHSYVFWYQQVLKNEFKFLISFQNENVFDETGMPKERFSAKCLPNSPCSLEIQATKLEDSAVYFCASSQSTPRQGGTEAFFGQGTRLTVV.

The J gene is TRBJ1-3, the V gene TRBV18; D not resolved. CDR1 KGHSH and CDR2 LQKENI come from the germline V gene. V was shortened by 5 bases and J by 0 bases, with 8 bases between the two germline ends. The CDR3 loop spans 14 amino acids. CDR3 loop: CASSAGSSGNTIYF. The CDR3 DNA sequence: TGTGCCAGCTCAGCGGGAAGCTCTGGAAACACCATATATTTT. Variable domain in full (rest from reference TRBV18 and TRBJ1-3): NAGVMQNPRHLVRRRGQEARLRCSPMKGHSHVYWYRQLPEEGLKFMVYLQKENIIDESGMPKERFSAEFPKEGPSILRIQQVVRGDSAAYFCASSAGSSGNTIYFGEGSWLTVV.

This chain joins TRBV28 and TRBJ2-7, with 7 bases fitting TRBD1. This CDR3 contains 17 residues. The germline V gene encodes CDR1 MDHEN and CDR2 SYDVKM. The J segment lost 3 bases and the V segment lost 2 bases, leaving 13 bases of the junction unmatched. The CDR3 spells CASSLPKKDRNFYEQYF. CDR3 sequence (DNA): TGTGCCAGCAGTTTACCGAAGAAGGACAGGAATTTCTACGAGCAGTACTTC.

The genes are TRBV5-1 and TRBJ2-1; 12 positions match TRBD1. V gave up 0 bases and J gave up 0 bases; unmatched junction bases: 7. The CDR3 contains 19 residues. CDR1 and CDR2 (germline): SGHRS, YFSETQ. The CDR3, as DNA: TGCGCCAGCAGCTTGGGGGACAGGGGGCACCGGAGCTCCTACAATGAGCAGTTCTTC. Its protein is CASSLGDRGHRSSYNEQFF.

The chain carries TRBV4-1 and TRBJ2-1; 7 positions agree with TRBD1. This CDR3 is 15 amino acids long. Germline CDR1 MGHRA, CDR2 YSYEKL. J lost 10 bases, V lost 2 bases, and 11 bases had no gene match. The CDR3 loop reads CASSQIIQGIFEQFF. The CDR3 coding sequence is TGCGCCAGCAGCCAAATTATACAGGGGATTTTCGAGCAGTTCTTC.

The V gene is TRBV21-1, the J gene TRBJ2-7; the D call of TRBD1 is as the table states it, not checked on the DNA. TRBV21-1 constitutes a pseudogene. The CDR3 has 14 residues. The CDR3 DNA reads TGTGCCAGCAGCCCCCGGACAGGGAGGAACGAGCAGTACTTC. The encoded protein is CASSPRTGRNEQYF.

In this sample, this clone turned up a few times. The chain uses TRBV12-3 or TRBV12-4 and TRBJ1-6, with D unresolved. This CDR3 has 12 amino acids. The V end lost 3 bases, the J end lost 10 bases, and 7 bases lay between the germline ends. CDR3 sequence reads: CASSLEFSPLHF. The CDR3, as DNA: TGTGCCAGCAGTTTGGAGTTCTCACCCCTCCACTTT.

The gene calls are TRBV2 and TRBJ1-2, with a weak D call TRBD1 (5 bases). Germline-derived CDR1 and CDR2 are SNHLY and FYNNEI. V was pared by 5 bases and J by 2 bases, with 15 bases between. The CDR3 covers 15 residues. The CDR3 here is CASSSGGTENYGYTF. The CDR3 coding sequence is TGTGCCAGCAGTTCCGGCGGGACGGAAAACTATGGCTACACCTTC.

This sequence joins TRBV4-3 and TRBJ1-3, with 7 nucleotides matching TRBD1. CDR1 and CDR2 (germline): LGHNA, YSLEER. V was clipped by 0 bases and J by 3 bases; unmatched bases: 5. This CDR3 has 16 residues. This CDR3 is CASSQDRGGGGNTIYF. The DNA of the CDR3 is TGCGCCAGCAGCCAAGATCGAGGGGGCGGTGGAAACACCATATATTTT.

The chain uses TRBV23-1 and TRBJ2-7; D possibly matches TRBD1 or TRBD2 (5 bases each). TRBV23-1 is an open reading frame whose function is uncertain. The V end was cut by 9 bases, the J end by 3 bases, with 18 bases between. The CDR3 is 14 amino acids. Written as DNA, the CDR3 is TGCGCCAGTGAAGATATCGGGACGATCTACGAGCAGTACTTC. Translating gives CASEDIGTIYEQYF.

The genes are TRBV5-1 and TRBJ1-1; maybe TRBD1 (6 bases). The CDR3 has 16 amino acids. CDR1 and CDR2 (germline): SGHRS, YFSETQ. The V and J ends lost 4 bases and 0 bases respectively, with 16 bases between them. CDR3 DNA sequence: TGCGCCAGCAGCGGTGCAGGGGCCGCGATGAACACTGAAGCTTTCTTT. This sequence encodes CASSGAGAAMNTEAFF.

The CDR3 coding sequence is TGTGCCTGGGCCGTTAATGGGTACGAGCAGTACTTC. Protein sequence: CAWAVNGYEQYF. V gene TRBV30 combines with J gene TRBJ2-7; D remains ambiguous. The CDR3 spans 12 residues. V lost 5 bases and J lost 4, with 12 bases in between. Looked up from germline, CDR1 is GTSNPN and CDR2 is SVGIG (reference sequence).

The chain has TRBV9 and TRBJ2-3, with TRBD2 identical over 11 bases. Germline CDR1 reads SGDLS; CDR2 reads YYNGEE. The length of the CDR3 is 16 residues. The V gene end was trimmed by 4 bases and the J gene end by 5 bases; junction bases not matched to a gene: 9. In DNA form, the CDR3 reads TGTGCCAGCAGCTCTACTAGCGGGAGAGCGGGAGATACGCAGTATTTT. It yields the protein CASSSTSGRAGDTQYF.

This chain connects TRBV5-6 to TRBJ1-1; no firm D call. The CDR3 runs to 12 residues. V lost 0 bases to trimming and J lost 5 bases, with 5 bases between them. Germline-derived CDR1 and CDR2 are SGHDT and YYEEEE. The CDR3 DNA follows: TGTGCCAGCAGCTTGGTGGGGACTGAAGCTTTCTTT. Protein product: CASSLVGTEAFF.

The V and J genes are TRBV9 and TRBJ1-1, with 7 bases matching TRBD1. With 0 bases clipped from V and 0 bases from J, the junction kept 5 bases outside the gene matches. Germline CDR1 reads SGDLS; CDR2 reads YYNGEE. The CDR3 is 16 amino acids. CDR3 residues: CASSVEGAGVNTEAFF. The CDR3 DNA reads as TGTGCCAGCAGCGTAGAGGGGGCAGGAGTGAACACTGAAGCTTTCTTT.

This chain joins TRBV9 and TRBJ1-1; D unresolved. Between the trimmed V and J ends, which lost 0 bases and 5 bases, there was a span of 11 bases. The CDR3 sequence is 14 residues long. CDR1 is SGDLS, CDR2 YYNGEE, per germline. In DNA form, the CDR3 reads TGTGCCAGCAGCGTAGATCCAGCGACGACTGAAGCTTTCTTT. Amino acid sequence: CASSVDPATTEAFF.

The chain links TRBV2 to TRBJ1-1; no clear D gene. The CDR3 runs to 12 residues. Per germline, CDR1 SNHLY and CDR2 FYNNEI. Trimming stripped 6 bases from V and 1 base from J, with 6 bases between. CDR3 bases: TGTGCCAGCAGGGCCCAGAACACTGAAGCTTTCTTT. Translated: CASRAQNTEAFF.

V and J are TRBV5-1 and TRBJ2-2; no firm D call. CDR1 and CDR2 from the germline V gene are SGHRS and YFSETQ. Deletions cut 3 bases from V and 3 bases from J, with 6 bases between. The CDR3 spans 13 residues. CDR3 loop: CASSSDYTGELFF. The CDR3 DNA is TGCGCCAGCAGCTCTGACTACACCGGGGAGCTGTTTTTT.

V is TRBV6-5 and J is TRBJ2-7; 9 bases fit TRBD1. The CDR3 contains 14 residues. Trimming removed 0 bases from V and 12 bases from J; junction bases left unmatched: 9. Looked up from germline, CDR1 is MNHEY and CDR2 is SVGAGI. The CDR3 DNA follows: TGTGCCAGCAGTTACTCGAGCGGGACAGGGTGGATGTACTTC. Amino acids: CASSYSSGTGWMYF.

This clone was recorded a few times. This chain links TRBV5-1 with TRBJ2-5, with 15 bases identical to TRBD2. The CDR3 runs 18 residues. With V trimmed by 4 bases and J by 7 bases, 14 bases remained unmatched. The germline CDR1 and CDR2 sequences are SGHRS and YFSETQ. The CDR3 DNA sequence: TGCGCCAGCAGCCCAACGGGACTAGCGGGAGGTGGAGGTGGGACCCAGTACTTC. This encodes CASSPTGLAGGGGGTQYF.

The genes are TRBV11-2 and TRBJ1-1, with D possibly TRBD1 on 6 matching bases. The CDR3 contains 14 residues. Trimming removed 2 bases at V and 4 bases at J, with 11 bases between. Germline lookup yields CDR1 SGHAT and CDR2 FQNNGV. The CDR3, as DNA: TGTGCCAGCAGCTTAAGCGTGGGGGCCACTGAAGCTTTCTTT. It encodes CASSLSVGATEAFF. Complete variable domain (other parts from reference TRBV11-2 and TRBJ1-1): EAGVAQSPRYKIIEKRQSVAFWCNPISGHATLYWYQQILGQGPKLLIQFQNNGVVDDSQLPKDRFSAERLKGVDSTLKIQPAKLEDSAVYLCASSLSVGATEAFFGQGTRLTVV.

The rearrangement uses TRBV18 and TRBJ2-5; 9 positions match TRBD2. This CDR3 is built from 15 residues. With V trimmed by 0 bases and J by 2 bases, 1 base remained unmatched. Germline lookup yields CDR1 KGHSH and CDR2 LQKENI. The CDR3 nucleotides read TGTGCCAGCTCACCACCGCTAGCGGGGCAAGAGACCCAGTACTTC. Protein product: CASSPPLAGQETQYF.

The gene calls are TRBV6-2 or TRBV6-3 and TRBJ2-3; 8 nucleotides match TRBD1. CDR3 size: 16 residues. Trimming at V came to 5 bases and at J to 3 bases, leaving 10 bases not matched to a gene. Per germline, CDR1 MNHEY and CDR2 SVGEGT. The CDR3 nucleotides are TGTGCCAGCAGTAAAACAGGGGGGAGTAGAACAGATACGCAGTATTTT. This sequence encodes CASSKTGGSRTDTQYF.

This chain connects TRBV11-2 to TRBJ1-2; unclear D gene. The V and J ends lost 0 bases and 13 bases respectively, with 9 bases between them. The germline gives CDR1 SGHAT, CDR2 FQNNGV. This CDR3 contains 11 residues. CDR3 nucleotide sequence: TGTGCCAGCAGCTTAGAGCGGGTGGGCACCTTC. Translated: CASSLERVGTF. Using reference TRBV11-2 and TRBJ1-2 for the parts outside the CDR3, the full variable domain is EAGVAQSPRYKIIEKRQSVAFWCNPISGHATLYWYQQILGQGPKLLIQFQNNGVVDDSQLPKDRFSAERLKGVDSTLKIQPAKLEDSAVYLCASSLERVGTFGSGTRLTVV.

The chain uses TRBV18 and TRBJ2-2, with 10 bases identical to TRBD2. In germline, CDR1 is KGHSH, CDR2 LQKENI. The CDR3 runs to 15 residues. With V trimmed by 3 bases and J by 3 bases, 1 base remained unmatched. The CDR3 nucleotides read TGTGCCAGCTCACCCCTAGCGGGAGACACCGGGGAGCTGTTTTTT. This codes for CASSPLAGDTGELFF.